Listed below are T cell receptor beta chains from one sample, sequenced in a study of cytomegalovirus exposure and HLA in healthy donors. Produced via immunoSEQ multiplex PCR; TCRdb's table is partial and in-frame only. The sample includes under 200,000 clones, 60% to 80% of them seen just once. Sequenced input: PBMCs. The receptor source for this set is a man in his 60s in good health and CMV-seronegative. The CDR3 runs from the conserved cysteine through the conserved F or W. The D gene is left open where the match is weak. Size values are once, few and many counts, or a class for expanded clones, and some rows have none.

V gene: TRBV5-1; D gene: TRBD1; clone size: .; J gene: TRBJ2-1; CDR3 protein: CASSFGQGVGNEQFF; CDR3 DNA: TGCGCCAGCAGCTTTGGACAGGGGGTAGGCAATGAGCAGTTCTTC
V gene: TRBV19; D gene: TRBD2; clone size: .; J gene: TRBJ2-5; CDR3 protein: CASRGLAGDETQYF; CDR3 DNA: TGTGCCAGTAGGGGACTAGCGGGAGATGAGACCCAGTACTTC
V gene: TRBV7-3; D gene: TRBD1; clone size: once; J gene: TRBJ2-1; CDR3 protein: CASSRSSGQDNNEQFF; CDR3 DNA: TGTGCCAGCAGCCGCTCCTCGGGACAGGATAACAATGAGCAGTTCTTC
V gene: TRBV19; D gene: .; clone size: .; J gene: TRBJ1-6; CDR3 protein: CASSISGGDSPLHF; CDR3 DNA: TGTGCCAGTAGTATTTCGGGGGGAGATTCACCCCTCCACTTT
V gene: TRBV7-2; D gene: .; clone size: once; J gene: TRBJ2-1; CDR3 protein: CASSPTGISYNEQFF; CDR3 DNA: TGTGCCAGCAGCCCTACAGGGATTTCCTACAATGAGCAGTTCTTC
V gene: TRBV5-5; D gene: TRBD1; clone size: few; J gene: TRBJ2-5; CDR3 protein: CASSRTGAGQETQYF; CDR3 DNA: TGTGCCAGCAGCCGTACAGGGGCAGGCCAAGAGACCCAGTACTTC
V gene: TRBV9; D gene: TRBD1; clone size: .; J gene: TRBJ2-3; CDR3 protein: CASSVSGTGGYDTQYF; CDR3 DNA: TGTGCCAGCAGCGTATCCGGGACAGGGGGTTACGATACGCAGTATTTT
V gene: TRBV25-1; D gene: .; clone size: .; J gene: TRBJ1-1; CDR3 protein: CASSSPVNTEAFF; CDR3 DNA: TGTGCCAGCAGTAGCCCGGTGAACACTGAAGCTTTCTTT
V gene: TRBV7-3; D gene: .; clone size: once; J gene: TRBJ2-5; CDR3 protein: CASSLTPQGRETQYF; CDR3 DNA: TGTGCCAGCAGCTTAACGCCCCAGGGGCGGGAGACCCAGTACTTC
V gene: TRBV4-3; D gene: .; clone size: .; J gene: TRBJ1-5; CDR3 protein: CASSQGQGEGNQPQHF; CDR3 DNA: TGCGCCAGCAGCCAAGGGCAGGGCGAAGGCAATCAGCCCCAGCATTTT
V gene: TRBV18; D gene: .; clone size: .; J gene: TRBJ1-2; CDR3 protein: CASSLSDGYYGYTF; CDR3 DNA: TGTGCCAGCTCACTCTCAGACGGGTACTATGGCTACACCTTC
V gene: TRBV29-1; D gene: .; clone size: few; J gene: TRBJ2-2; CDR3 protein: CSVDQGYTGELFF; CDR3 DNA: TGCAGCGTTGACCAGGGATACACCGGGGAGCTGTTTTTT
V gene: TRBV18; D gene: TRBD2; clone size: .; J gene: TRBJ2-2; CDR3 protein: CASSARSASGGNTGELFF; CDR3 DNA: TGTGCCAGCTCAGCACGAAGCGCCAGCGGGGGGAACACCGGGGAGCTGTTTTTT
V gene: TRBV2; D gene: .; clone size: few; J gene: TRBJ2-7; CDR3 protein: CASVDTYEQYF; CDR3 DNA: TGTGCCAGCGTGGACACCTACGAGCAGTACTTC
V gene: TRBV5-6; D gene: TRBD1; clone size: .; J gene: TRBJ2-5; CDR3 protein: CASSTGQGAGETQYF; CDR3 DNA: TGTGCCAGCAGTACCGGACAGGGGGCAGGGGAGACCCAGTACTTC
V gene: TRBV5-4; D gene: TRBD1; clone size: .; J gene: TRBJ1-2; CDR3 protein: CASSFARGQGAKGYTF; CDR3 DNA: TGTGCCAGCAGCTTTGCGAGGGGCCAGGGGGCGAAAGGCTACACCTTC
V gene: TRBV5-1; D gene: .; clone size: few; J gene: TRBJ2-3; CDR3 protein: CASSLVGRTTDTQYF; CDR3 DNA: TGCGCCAGCAGCTTGGTGGGGAGGACCACAGATACGCAGTATTTT
V gene: TRBV6-5; D gene: TRBD2; clone size: once; J gene: TRBJ2-3; CDR3 protein: CASTALWGGDTQYF; CDR3 DNA: TGTGCCAGCACGGCGCTGTGGGGGGGAGATACGCAGTATTTT
V gene: TRBV2; D gene: .; clone size: .; J gene: TRBJ2-2; CDR3 protein: CASSWGHANTGELFF; CDR3 DNA: TGTGCCAGCAGTTGGGGACACGCGAACACCGGGGAGCTGTTTTTT
V gene: TRBV15; D gene: TRBD1; clone size: .; J gene: TRBJ2-2; CDR3 protein: CATSRRGQGISAGELFF; CDR3 DNA: TGTGCCACCAGCAGAAGGGGACAGGGGATTTCGGCCGGGGAGCTGTTTTTT
V gene: TRBV4-3; D gene: TRBD2; clone size: .; J gene: TRBJ2-7; CDR3 protein: CASSQDLAGGYEQYF; CDR3 DNA: TGCGCCAGCAGCCAAGATCTAGCGGGAGGCTACGAGCAGTACTTC
V gene: TRBV7-3; D gene: TRBD1; clone size: .; J gene: TRBJ1-2; CDR3 protein: CASSPGQGNYGYTF; CDR3 DNA: TGTGCCAGCAGCCCGGGACAGGGGAACTATGGCTACACCTTC
V gene: TRBV6-1; D gene: TRBD2; clone size: few; J gene: TRBJ2-2; CDR3 protein: CASRSPGTRSGELFF; CDR3 DNA: TGTGCCAGCAGATCTCCCGGGACTAGATCCGGGGAGCTGTTTTTT
V gene: TRBV15; D gene: TRBD2; clone size: .; J gene: TRBJ2-7; CDR3 protein: CATSRVAGGFHEQYF; CDR3 DNA: TGTGCCACCAGCAGGGTAGCGGGGGGGTTCCACGAGCAGTACTTC
V gene: TRBV19; D gene: .; clone size: .; J gene: TRBJ1-1; CDR3 protein: CASSIPLQGLSITEAFF; CDR3 DNA: TGTGCCAGTAGTATCCCCCTACAGGGTTTAAGTATCACTGAAGCTTTCTTT
V gene: TRBV25-1; D gene: TRBD1; clone size: .; J gene: TRBJ2-6; CDR3 protein: CASRTQGAGANVLTF; CDR3 DNA: TGTGCCAGCAGAACCCAGGGGGCTGGGGCCAACGTCCTGACTTTC
V gene: TRBV27; D gene: .; clone size: .; J gene: TRBJ2-7; CDR3 protein: CASSGQLYEQYF; CDR3 DNA: TGTGCCAGCAGTGGACAGCTTTACGAGCAGTACTTC
V gene: TRBV4-1; D gene: TRBD1; clone size: once; J gene: TRBJ2-2; CDR3 protein: CASRLTDREIGELFF; CDR3 DNA: TGCGCCAGCAGACTCACGGACAGGGAGATCGGGGAGCTGTTTTTT
V gene: TRBV7-9; D gene: .; clone size: .; J gene: TRBJ2-7; CDR3 protein: CASSYDRNYEQYF; CDR3 DNA: TGTGCCAGCAGCTACGACAGAAACTACGAGCAGTACTTC
V gene: TRBV5-1; D gene: TRBD1; clone size: once; J gene: TRBJ2-5; CDR3 protein: CASSLGDRISQYF; CDR3 DNA: TGCGCCAGCAGCTTGGGGGACAGGATTTCGCAGTACTTC
V gene: TRBV15; D gene: .; clone size: few; J gene: TRBJ2-6; CDR3 protein: CATSREQITGANVLTF; CDR3 DNA: TGTGCCACCAGCAGAGAACAAATTACCGGGGCCAACGTCCTGACTTTC
V gene: TRBV19; D gene: TRBD1; clone size: few; J gene: TRBJ1-1; CDR3 protein: CASGDRVPAFF; CDR3 DNA: TGTGCCTCGGGGGACAGGGTCCCGGCTTTCTTT
V gene: TRBV28; D gene: TRBD1; clone size: .; J gene: TRBJ1-2; CDR3 protein: CASSPPGDRGHGYTF; CDR3 DNA: TGTGCCAGCAGCCCACCCGGGGACAGGGGGCATGGCTACACCTTC
V gene: TRBV6-1; D gene: TRBD1; clone size: .; J gene: TRBJ2-1; CDR3 protein: CASSSGQEYNEQFF; CDR3 DNA: TGTGCCTCCTCCTCGGGACAGGAATACAATGAGCAGTTCTTC
V gene: TRBV19; D gene: .; clone size: few; J gene: TRBJ1-2; CDR3 protein: CASSIGGWADYGYTF; CDR3 DNA: TGTGCCAGTAGTATCGGAGGGTGGGCAGACTATGGCTACACCTTC
V gene: TRBV19; D gene: .; clone size: .; J gene: TRBJ1-4; CDR3 protein: CASQLSLGATNEKLFF; CDR3 DNA: TGTGCCAGTCAACTATCTCTTGGAGCAACTAATGAAAAACTGTTTTTT
V gene: TRBV4-1; D gene: TRBD1; clone size: .; J gene: TRBJ1-1; CDR3 protein: CASSHPRTGATEAFF; CDR3 DNA: TGCGCCAGCAGCCACCCTAGGACAGGGGCGACTGAAGCTTTCTTT
V gene: TRBV5-1; D gene: TRBD2; clone size: .; J gene: TRBJ2-1; CDR3 protein: CASSYFGLAVYNEQFF; CDR3 DNA: TGCGCCAGCAGCTACTTTGGACTAGCGGTCTACAATGAGCAGTTCTTC
V gene: TRBV7-9; D gene: .; clone size: few; J gene: TRBJ2-7; CDR3 protein: CASSSFQGWYEQYF; CDR3 DNA: TGTGCCAGCAGCTCCTTTCAGGGCTGGTACGAGCAGTACTTC
V gene: TRBV4-1; D gene: TRBD1; clone size: .; J gene: TRBJ2-5; CDR3 protein: CASSLTTGQETQYF; CDR3 DNA: TGCGCCAGCAGCCTTACGACAGGGCAAGAGACCCAGTACTTC
V gene: TRBV25-1; D gene: TRBD1; clone size: few; J gene: TRBJ2-3; CDR3 protein: CASSWGTGDTDTQYF; CDR3 DNA: TGTGCCAGCAGTTGGGGGACAGGGGACACAGATACGCAGTATTTT
V gene: TRBV28; D gene: .; clone size: once; J gene: TRBJ2-1; CDR3 protein: CASSLPLGPYNEQFF; CDR3 DNA: TGTGCCAGCAGTTTGCCCCTAGGCCCCTACAATGAGCAGTTCTTC
V gene: TRBV12-5; D gene: .; clone size: .; J gene: TRBJ2-5; CDR3 protein: CASGLVRGGGVETQYF; CDR3 DNA: TGTGCTAGTGGTTTGGTACGGGGAGGGGGGGTGGAGACCCAGTACTTC
V gene: TRBV2; D gene: TRBD2; clone size: .; J gene: TRBJ2-5; CDR3 protein: CATTRGSGGTETQYF; CDR3 DNA: TGTGCAACCACCCGGGGTAGCGGGGGGACGGAGACCCAGTACTTC
V gene: TRBV7-9; D gene: .; clone size: .; J gene: TRBJ1-6; CDR3 protein: CASSLDLLAISRLHF; CDR3 DNA: TGTGCCAGCAGCTTGGATTTATTGGCCATTTCGAGGCTCCACTTT
V gene: TRBV19; D gene: TRBD1; clone size: .; J gene: TRBJ2-3; CDR3 protein: CASSGQGSYTDTQYF; CDR3 DNA: TGTGCCAGTAGCGGACAGGGGTCCTACACAGATACGCAGTATTTT
V gene: TRBV7-2; D gene: .; clone size: .; J gene: TRBJ2-7; CDR3 protein: CASSIRQNSYEQYF; CDR3 DNA: TGTGCCAGCAGCATCCGACAGAACTCCTACGAGCAGTACTTC
V gene: TRBV9; D gene: TRBD2; clone size: .; J gene: TRBJ2-7; CDR3 protein: CASSPSGTSGDYEQYF; CDR3 DNA: TGTGCCAGCAGCCCCTCCGGGACTAGCGGTGACTACGAGCAGTACTTC